The rows below give T cell receptor beta chains drawn from one sample of a study of blood T cell repertoires in COVID-19. Some clones are missing from TCRdb's copy, which holds only in-frame ones; the method was immunoSEQ multiplex PCR. The sample has 250,000 to 350,000 clones; under 90% are singletons. Sequencing used peripheral blood. These receptors all stem from a woman in her thirties or forties who had recovered from COVID-19. Each CDR3 is given with its conserved first and last residue. D genes are given only for firm matches. The size entry is marked missing in some rows and otherwise reads once, few, many or a size class.

V gene	D gene	clone size	J gene	CDR3 protein	CDR3 DNA
TRBV23-1	NA	NA	TRBJ2-1	CASSPRGSEQFF	TGCGCCAGCAGTCCCCGGGGGTCTGAGCAGTTCTTC
TRBV6-5	NA	NA	TRBJ2-2	CASSSSGSGTGELFF	TGTGCCAGCAGTTCCAGCGGAAGTGGCACCGGGGAGCTGTTTTTT
TRBV5-1	TRBD2	NA	TRBJ2-7	CASSPGGSSYEQYF	TGCGCCAGCAGCCCGGGGGGAAGCTCCTACGAGCAGTACTTC
TRBV10-3	TRBD1	NA	TRBJ1-4	CASRQGNDEKLFF	TGTGCCTCCAGACAGGGGAATGACGAAAAACTGTTTTTT
TRBV9	NA	NA	TRBJ1-1	CASRANTEAFF	TGTGCCAGCAGGGCGAACACTGAAGCTTTCTTT
TRBV10-1	TRBD1	few	TRBJ2-7	CASSRDSSHYEQYF	TGCGCCAGCAGTCGGGACAGCTCACACTACGAGCAGTACTTC
TRBV7-2	TRBD1	NA	TRBJ2-3	CASSQTAGTVHYTQYF	TGTGCCAGCAGCCAAACGGCCGGGACAGTCCACTATACGCAGTATTTT
TRBV11-3	TRBD2	NA	TRBJ2-5	CASSSPTRGTGGSETQYF	TGTGCCAGCAGCTCGCCCACACGGGGTACGGGGGGGTCAGAGACCCAGTACTTC
TRBV27	NA	few	TRBJ1-1	CASSPPGVTEAFF	TGTGCCAGCAGTCCCCCCGGGGTCACTGAAGCTTTCTTT
TRBV9	TRBD2	NA	TRBJ2-7	CASSVGPSGSLMYEQYF	TGTGCCAGCAGCGTAGGGCCTAGCGGGAGTCTTATGTACGAGCAGTACTTC
TRBV6-6	NA	NA	TRBJ2-3	CASSYPTGHPGDTQYF	TGTGCCAGCAGTTACCCGACCGGACACCCCGGGGATACGCAGTATTTT
TRBV9	TRBD2	once	TRBJ2-7	CASSTHPPGLAGEWYEQYF	TGTGCCAGCAGCACCCACCCGCCGGGACTAGCGGGAGAATGGTACGAGCAGTACTTC
TRBV7-6	TRBD2	NA	TRBJ2-7	CASSVGLAGDEQYF	TGTGCCAGCAGCGTGGGACTAGCGGGAGACGAGCAGTACTTC
TRBV5-4	TRBD2	once	TRBJ2-2	CASSHRLAGGPNTGELFF	TGTGCCAGCAGCCATCGACTAGCGGGAGGTCCGAACACCGGGGAGCTGTTTTTT
TRBV19	NA	NA	TRBJ2-2	CASGTSLTGELFF	TGTGCCAGCGGGACATCTCTCACCGGGGAGCTGTTTTTT
TRBV11-2	TRBD2	NA	TRBJ2-1	CASSTGLAEGEQFF	TGTGCCAGCAGCACGGGACTAGCGGAGGGTGAGCAGTTCTTC
TRBV14	TRBD1	NA	TRBJ2-7	CASSLRTGSFLFEQYF	TGTGCCAGCAGCCTTCGGACAGGGTCCTTTCTGTTCGAGCAGTACTTC
TRBV5-5	TRBD2	NA	TRBJ2-7	CASSPRLAGNDYEQYF	TGTGCCAGCAGCCCCAGGCTAGCGGGAAACGATTACGAGCAGTACTTC
TRBV7-3	NA	NA	TRBJ2-5	CASSPNVQETQYF	TGTGCCAGCAGCCCTAACGTCCAAGAGACCCAGTACTTC
TRBV6-2/TRBV6-3	NA	once	TRBJ2-7	CASSYGYIGDDYEQYF	TGTGCCAGCAGTTATGGGTATATCGGGGATGACTACGAGCAGTACTTC
TRBV19	NA	NA	TRBJ2-2	CASSVRAGNTGELFF	TGTGCCAGTAGTGTGCGAGCAGGGAACACCGGGGAGCTGTTTTTT
TRBV9	TRBD1	NA	TRBJ2-2	CASSVEGALTGELFF	TGTGCCAGCAGCGTAGAGGGGGCGCTCACCGGGGAGCTGTTTTTT
TRBV3-1/TRBV3-2	TRBD1	NA	TRBJ1-5	CASSRDRVQPQHF	TGTGCCAGCAGCAGGGACAGGGTCCAGCCCCAGCATTTT
TRBV28	TRBD2	NA	TRBJ2-1	CASSRSGSWDEQFF	TGTGCCAGCAGTAGGAGCGGGAGCTGGGATGAGCAGTTCTTC
TRBV10-1	TRBD2	NA	TRBJ2-2	CASSGGLAGVGELFF	TGCGCCAGCAGTGGGGGACTAGCGGGAGTCGGGGAGCTGTTTTTT
TRBV11-2	NA	few	TRBJ1-5	CASSLGQSGQPQHF	TGTGCCAGCAGCTTAGGGCAATCGGGTCAGCCCCAGCATTTT
TRBV19	TRBD2	NA	TRBJ2-7	CASSVTSSSYEQYF	TGTGCCAGTAGTGTGACTAGCAGCAGCTACGAGCAGTACTTC
TRBV6-5	TRBD1	NA	TRBJ1-1	CASGQGGFKNTEAFF	TGTGCCAGCGGACAGGGGGGTTTCAAGAACACTGAAGCTTTCTTT
TRBV7-2	NA	NA	TRBJ2-7	CASSLGGEGLYEQYF	TGTGCCAGCAGCTTAGGCGGAGAGGGCCTCTACGAGCAGTACTTC
TRBV14	TRBD1	NA	TRBJ1-1	CASSWDRARTLVRGAFF	TGTGCCAGCAGCTGGGACAGGGCGAGGACACTGGTGAGGGGGGCTTTCTTT
TRBV7-9	NA	NA	TRBJ1-1	CASGLEGRKNTEAFF	TGTGCCAGCGGATTGGAGGGCCGAAAGAACACTGAAGCTTTCTTT
TRBV9	TRBD1	NA	TRBJ1-3	CASSVGGTGGSGNTIYF	TGTGCCAGCAGCGTAGGGGGGACAGGGGGATCGGGAAACACCATATATTTT
TRBV18	NA	NA	TRBJ1-1	CASSPGRDTEAFF	TGTGCCAGCTCACCCGGCCGGGACACTGAAGCTTTCTTT
TRBV5-8	NA	NA	TRBJ1-4	CASSKGNPRGNEKLFF	TGTGCCAGCAGCAAGGGAAATCCCCGGGGGAATGAAAAACTGTTTTTT
TRBV15	NA	NA	TRBJ2-7	CATSSGRGLVEQYF	TGTGCCACCAGCAGCGGCAGGGGTCTGGTCGAGCAGTACTTC
TRBV30	NA	NA	TRBJ2-2	CAWSEGVSGELFF	TGTGCCTGGAGTGAAGGGGTTTCCGGGGAGCTGTTTTTT
TRBV6-6	TRBD2	NA	TRBJ2-1	CASSTQAGASYNEQFF	TGTGCCAGCAGCACTCAGGCGGGAGCCTCCTACAATGAGCAGTTCTTC
TRBV5-4	TRBD2	NA	TRBJ2-7	CASSLSTGTSLYEQYF	TGTGCCAGCAGCCTTTCAACGGGGACTAGTCTCTACGAGCAGTACTTC
TRBV7-8	NA	NA	TRBJ2-3	CASSFRGDVGDTQYF	TGTGCCAGCAGCTTCAGGGGTGATGTTGGAGATACGCAGTATTTT
TRBV2	TRBD1	NA	TRBJ2-1	CATPKPRDRGGNEQFF	TGTGCCACCCCGAAACCACGGGACAGGGGTGGCAATGAGCAGTTCTTC
TRBV24-1	NA	NA	TRBJ2-7	CATSDFGVTEYF	TGTGCCACCAGTGATTTCGGGGTTACTGAGTACTTC
TRBV24-1	TRBD2	NA	TRBJ2-2	CATSDPTSGGSGELFF	TGTGCCACCAGTGACCCGACTAGCGGGGGAAGCGGGGAGCTGTTTTTT
TRBV5-1	TRBD1	NA	TRBJ2-5	CASKAETGTGGQETQYF	TGCGCCAGCAAGGCGGAAACCGGGACAGGGGGCCAAGAGACCCAGTACTTC
TRBV7-2	NA	NA	TRBJ2-7	CASSPASGPSYEQYF	TGTGCCAGCAGCCCGGCCAGCGGACCTTCGTACGAGCAGTACTTC
TRBV18	TRBD1	NA	TRBJ2-7	CASSPGTGEYEQYF	TGTGCCAGCTCACCCGGGACAGGGGAGTACGAGCAGTACTTC
TRBV18	NA	NA	TRBJ2-2	CASSPEGQANTGELFF	TGTGCCAGCTCACCAGAGGGACAAGCGAACACCGGGGAGCTGTTTTTT